This TCR beta chain came from a study of cytomegalovirus exposure and HLA in healthy donors. For the study at large: There were about 85 million unique TCRs (from HLA-typed donors) in an early data release. Findings of the study overall: Information on immune exposure was restricted to one variable (CMV serostatus). Associated with HLA alleles at 0.05 false discovery rate in a later analysis were some 18,000 TCR beta sequences.

This clone was seen only a few times. The antigen remains unidentified. Amplification used 60 Vbeta primers and 13 Jbeta primers. This table comes from immunoSEQ multiplex PCR, and its TCRdb copy is limited to in-frame clones, with some not included. The table includes about 120,000 clones, 8% to 10% detected once. Unmatched junction bases numbered 7, after V lost 4 bases and J lost 4 bases. CDR1 MGHRA and CDR2 YSYEKL come from the germline V gene. This CDR3 region has 15 residues. J is TRBJ2-5 and V is TRBV4-1; 9 bases fit TRBD1. Sequenced material: PBMCs. This sequence originates from a young man in good health and CMV-seronegative. This chain's CDR3 is CASSLLGQGRETQYF. The CDR3 coding sequence is TGCGCCAGCAGCCTACTAGGACAGGGGAGAGAGACCCAGTACTTC.